Below, 20 T cell receptor beta chains from the same sample are listed, as sequenced in a study of shared clonotypes between healthy human individuals. Data came from immunoSEQ multiplex PCR; TCRdb stores just in-frame clones and leaves some out. The sample holds about 2 million clones, about 94% seen once. Naive CD8 cells lacked CD45RO and underwent positive selection for CCR7, leaving out terminally differentiated effector memory CD45RA+ cells. Sequenced: naive CD8+ T cells sorted from blood. The receptor set was obtained from a man younger than 35 in good health.

V is TRBV9 and J is TRBJ2-3; maybe TRBD1 (5 bases). Germline lookup yields CDR1 SGDLS and CDR2 YYNGEE. The CDR3 spans 16 residues. Trimming stripped 0 bases from V and 2 bases from J, with 13 bases between. In DNA form, the CDR3 reads TGTGCCAGCAGCGTAGAGGGGTACCTTATCACAGATACGCAGTATTTT. This gives the protein CASSVEGYLITDTQYF.

The J gene is TRBJ2-3, the V gene TRBV27; 8 nucleotides match TRBD2. The CDR3 is 19 residues long. Losses at the gene ends were 2 bases for V and 0 bases for J; bases not matched to a gene: 13. Germline V gene data show CDR1 as MNHEY and CDR2 as SMNVEV (reference sequence). The CDR3 coding sequence is TGTGCCAGCAGTTTACGGGCAGGGTTAGCGGGGCCAAGCACAGATACGCAGTATTTT. As protein: CASSLRAGLAGPSTDTQYF.

The chain has TRBV5-1 and TRBJ2-7; perhaps TRBD1 as D (7 bases). This CDR3 comprises 15 residues. Germline V gives CDR1 SGHRS, CDR2 YFSETQ. With 0 bases removed from V and 3 bases from J, the gap between germline ends came to 13 bases. The DNA of the CDR3 is TGCGCCAGCAGCTTGGCCCAGGGGGGATTCTACGAGCAGTACTTC. Translating it yields CASSLAQGGFYEQYF.

The chain links TRBV14 to TRBJ2-7; TRBD2 matches at 7 bases. V lost 0 bases, J lost 3 bases, and 8 bases stayed unmatched. In germline, CDR1 is SGHDN, CDR2 FVKESK. CDR3 size: 16 residues. CDR3 sequence (DNA): TGTGCCAGCAGCCAAGACGTGGGGGGGTCCTACTACGAGCAGTACTTC. Amino acid sequence: CASSQDVGGSYYEQYF.

The chain has TRBV2 and TRBJ2-7; D may be TRBD2 (5 bases). This CDR3 is built from 15 residues. Per germline, CDR1 SNHLY and CDR2 FYNNEI. V lost 8 bases, J lost 0 bases, and 17 bases lay in between. CDR3 in DNA: TGTGCCAGCCTCCTGGTACAGAGCGGCTCCTACGAGCAGTACTTC. Its translation: CASLLVQSGSYEQYF.

The gene calls are TRBV6-5 and TRBJ1-1; 7 bases map to TRBD1. The CDR3 runs 13 residues. In germline, CDR1 is MNHEY, CDR2 SVGAGI. The trim removed 0 bases at V and 8 bases at J, leaving 3 bases unmatched. CDR3: CASSYSQDREAFF. CDR3 coding DNA: TGTGCCAGCAGTTACTCGCAGGACAGGGAAGCTTTCTTT.

The gene calls are TRBV6-1 and TRBJ2-7, with D maybe TRBD1 (5 bases). Per the germline V gene, CDR1 is MNHNS and CDR2 is SASEGT. Trimming shortened V by 3 bases and J by 6 bases, and 12 bases separated the two germline ends. The CDR3 length is 13 residues. CDR3 sequence (DNA): TGTGCCAGCAGTGATGGAAAGGGGTTCGAGCAGTACTTC. Translated, it gives CASSDGKGFEQYF.

The chain has TRBV5-6 and TRBJ2-5, with 12 nucleotides matching TRBD2. The germline V gene has CDR1 SGHDT and CDR2 YYEEEE. Trimming cost V 1 base and J 4 bases; bases outside gene matches: 2. This CDR3 is 15 amino acids long. CDR3 sequence reads: CASSLLAGGRETQYF. The CDR3, as DNA: TGTGCCAGCAGCTTGCTAGCGGGAGGGAGAGAGACCCAGTACTTC.

The chain is built from TRBV27 and TRBJ2-3; D remains unclear. Germline-derived CDR1 and CDR2 are MNHEY and SMNVEV (reference sequence). Trimming stripped 1 base from V and 4 bases from J, with 12 bases between. CDR3 length: 15 amino acids. The CDR3 here is CASSLFLGSADTQYF. The CDR3 region has the DNA TGTGCCAGCAGTTTATTTTTGGGCAGCGCAGATACGCAGTATTTT.

This chain links TRBV14 with TRBJ2-1; no definite D call. CDR1 is SGHDN, CDR2 FVKESK, per germline. CDR3 length: 13 amino acids. V was shortened by 4 bases and J by 2 bases, with 6 bases between the two germline ends. The CDR3 sequence is CASSPMAYNEQFF. The CDR3 nucleotides are TGTGCCAGCAGCCCGATGGCCTACAATGAGCAGTTCTTC.

The chain joins TRBV7-2 to TRBJ2-3; D uncertain. The germline gives CDR1 SGHTA, CDR2 FQGNSA. There are 12 residues in the CDR3. Trimming removed 3 bases at V and 2 bases at J, with 3 bases between. CDR3 in amino acids: CASSFNTDTQYF. The CDR3, as DNA: TGTGCCAGCAGCTTTAACACAGATACGCAGTATTTT.

The V gene is TRBV9, the J gene TRBJ2-3, with a possible D match to TRBD1 (5 bases). V was clipped by 0 bases and J by 1 base, with 12 bases between them. Per the germline V gene, CDR1 is SGDLS and CDR2 is YYNGEE. This CDR3 is built from 16 residues. CDR3 nucleotide sequence: TGTGCCAGCAGCGTAGGGGGCAGGTTTGGCACAGATACGCAGTATTTT. Translation: CASSVGGRFGTDTQYF.

This chain joins TRBV6-1 and TRBJ2-1; D remains ambiguous. Deletions cut 0 bases from V and 6 bases from J, with 3 bases between. The CDR3 extends over 12 amino acids. Germline values: CDR1 MNHNS, CDR2 SASEGT. For the CDR3, the DNA is TGTGCCAGCAGTGAAGCGGGCAATGAGCAGTTCTTC. Its translation: CASSEAGNEQFF.

V usage is TRBV10-3 and J usage is TRBJ2-2; 9 positions agree with TRBD1. CDR1 and CDR2 (germline): ENHRY, SYGVKD. The V and J ends lost 3 bases and 0 bases, in that order; junction bases with no gene match: 8. This CDR3 is built from 18 residues. CDR3 nucleotide sequence: TGTGCCATCAGTGACCTCGTGGGGACAGGGACGAACACCGGGGAGCTGTTTTTT. This gives the protein CAISDLVGTGTNTGELFF.

Turning to this clone: Germline is not matched at one junction end, which may reflect a read error. The chain is built from TRBV7-7 and TRBJ1-1, with D hard to call. The CDR3 consists of 13 residues. Per the germline V gene, CDR1 is SSHAT and CDR2 is FNYEAQ (reference sequence). The DNA of the CDR3 is TGTGCTAGCAGCTTAGAGGTAGACACTGAAGCTTTCTTT. It translates to CASSLEVDTEAFF.

The chain is built from TRBV5-6 and TRBJ1-6; no firm D call. Trimming took off 0 bases at V and 2 bases at J, with 6 bases between the two ends. CDR3 size: 15 residues. CDR1 is SGHDT and CDR2 is YYEEEE in the germline V gene. The CDR3 DNA reads TGTGCCAGCAGCTTGGAGGAGACCTATAATTCACCCCTCCACTTT. Residues: CASSLEETYNSPLHF.

This rearrangement joins TRBV10-1 to TRBJ2-2; 9 positions agree with TRBD1. The ends lost 3 bases at V and 5 bases at J; junction bases unmatched: 4. In germline, CDR1 is WNHNN, CDR2 SYGVQD (reference sequence). This CDR3 contains 15 residues. CDR3 residues: CASSDSGQGTGELFF. The DNA for the CDR3 is TGCGCCAGCAGTGACTCCGGACAGGGGACCGGGGAGCTGTTTTTT.

CDR3 nucleotide sequence: TGTGCCAGCAGTGAAGGGGTAGCGGGGGGACTCTACGAGCAGTACTTC. Translating gives CASSEGVAGGLYEQYF. The rearrangement joins TRBV6-1 to TRBJ2-7, with TRBD2 matching over 10 bases. This CDR3 spans 16 amino acids. From germline, CDR1 is MNHNS and CDR2 SASEGT. Trimming at V came to 1 base and at J to 3 bases, leaving 6 bases not matched to a gene.

In this sample, this clone turned up once. The chain combines TRBV9 with TRBJ1-1; no clear D. This CDR3 is 11 amino acids long. Trimming removed 6 bases at V and 11 bases at J, with 14 bases between. Per the germline V gene, CDR1 is SGDLS and CDR2 is YYNGEE. The CDR3 here is CASTVVTDAFF. The CDR3 region has the DNA TGTGCCAGCACCGTCGTGACCGACGCTTTCTTT.

The chain couples TRBV10-2 to TRBJ2-7, with unresolved D. Germline lookup yields CDR1 WSHSY and CDR2 SAAADI. The CDR3 runs to 15 residues. V lost 5 bases, J lost 0 bases, and 14 bases lay in between. The CDR3 loop is CASSRTAPASYEQYF. As DNA, the CDR3 is TGCGCCAGCAGTAGAACAGCCCCAGCCTCCTACGAGCAGTACTTC.